This T cell receptor beta chain was captured in a study of OX40 agonist ivuxolimab in advanced cancers. Only in-frame clones appear in the TCRdb table, and some are missing; sequencing was by immunoSEQ multiplex PCR. This table has 20,000 to 25,000 clones, more than 80% appearing once. Trimming stripped 0 bases from V and 11 bases from J, with 8 bases between. Germline V gene sequence: CDR1 SGHKS, CDR2 YYEKEE (reference sequence). CDR3 length: 12 amino acids. The J gene is TRBJ1-4, the V gene TRBV5-5; D remains ambiguous. This TCR was recovered from an adult with an advanced solid tumor such as melanoma, head and neck, liver or kidney cancer. The specimen comprised CD4+ or CD8+ T cells sorted from blood, sampled in a trial of the OX40 agonist ivuxolimab. The CDR3 spells CASSLGGDKLFF. DNA for the CDR3: TGTGCCAGCAGCTTGGGAGGAGACAAACTGTTTTTT.